These 13 T cell receptor beta chains came from one sample sequenced in a study of T cells after somatic rescue of genetic block. Profiled with immunoSEQ multiplex PCR; TCRdb holds only in-frame clones, not every one. The repertoire holds 80,000 to 90,000 clones, more than 80% seen once, with roughly 1.7% in the top ten. Sequencing used peripheral blood mononuclear cells (PBMCs). These receptors were taken from a woman in her late teens or twenties.

The V and J genes are TRBV5-1 and TRBJ1-1, with D possibly matching TRBD1 (6 bases). The V gene lost 0 bases and the J gene lost 6 bases, with 18 bases spanning the gap. From germline, CDR1 is SGHRS and CDR2 YFSETQ. CDR3 length: 16 amino acids. The DNA of the CDR3 is TGCGCCAGCAGCTTGGCCTGGGATTTCGGGGGCGCTGAAGCTTTCTTT. This gives the protein CASSLAWDFGGAEAFF.

The V gene is TRBV10-3, the J gene TRBJ1-5; 8 bases agree with TRBD1. The CDR3 extends over 14 amino acids. CDR1 and CDR2 (germline): ENHRY, SYGVKD. The junction had 3 bases not matched to a gene; V was cut back by 2 bases and J by 6 bases. Here the CDR3 reads CAISEPGGGQPQHF. DNA of the CDR3: TGTGCCATCAGTGAGCCAGGGGGCGGTCAGCCCCAGCATTTT.

The chain combines TRBV6-5 with TRBJ2-5; D ambiguous. V shed 5 bases and J shed 5 bases, with 15 bases lying between them. The germline V gene has CDR1 MNHEY and CDR2 SVGAGI. The CDR3 has 14 amino acids. The CDR3 region is CASSPPLGRETQYF. The CDR3 DNA sequence: TGTGCCAGCAGTCCCCCCCTAGGCCGGGAGACCCAGTACTTC.

V usage is TRBV5-1 and J usage is TRBJ2-1; D unresolved. The CDR3 extends over 15 amino acids. Looked up from germline, CDR1 is SGHRS and CDR2 is YFSETQ. The V end was cut by 4 bases, the J end by 2 bases, with 13 bases between. DNA of the CDR3: TGCGCCAGCAGCCCCCGGACCGGAGCCTACAATGAGCAGTTCTTC. Residues: CASSPRTGAYNEQFF.

The V gene is TRBV12-5, the J gene TRBJ1-1; D is undetermined. The V gene's germline CDR1 is LGHNT and CDR2 FRNRAP. V gave up 0 bases and J gave up 4 bases, with 15 bases separating them. The CDR3 contains 16 residues. The CDR3: CASGLVFGELVTEAFF. The CDR3 DNA sequence: TGTGCTAGTGGTTTGGTTTTTGGGGAGCTCGTCACTGAAGCTTTCTTT. The full variable domain, with the rest looked up from reference TRBV12-5 and TRBJ1-1, is DARVTQTPRHKVTEMGQEVTMRCQPILGHNTVFWYRQTMMQGLELLAYFRNRAPLDDSGMPKDRFSAEMPDATLATLKIQPSEPRDSAVYFCASGLVFGELVTEAFFGQGTRLTVV.

V and J are TRBV7-2 and TRBJ2-5, with TRBD2 as a possible D gene (6 bases). Trimming removed 3 bases at V and 1 base at J, with 12 bases between. Germline-derived CDR1 and CDR2 are SGHTA and FQGNSA. This CDR3 region has 15 residues. CDR3 protein: CASSFVAGTQETQYF. CDR3 sequence (DNA): TGTGCCAGCAGCTTCGTGGCGGGAACCCAAGAGACCCAGTACTTC.

This chain joins TRBV7-8 and TRBJ1-1; D is unclear. Trimming cost V 5 bases and J 10 bases, with 17 bases left between them. The CDR3 runs 13 residues. Germline CDR1 reads SGHVS; CDR2 reads FQNEAQ. The CDR3 is CASSPRTSEGAFF. CDR3 sequence (DNA): TGTGCCAGCAGCCCTCGGACCTCCGAGGGAGCTTTCTTT.

This clone has a single count. The chain uses TRBV18 and TRBJ2-3; D gene unclear. Per germline, CDR1 KGHSH and CDR2 LQKENI. Trimming shortened V by 6 bases and J by 0 bases, and 7 bases separated the two germline ends. The CDR3 contains 13 residues. CDR3 DNA sequence: TGTGCCAGCTCCCATGCTAGCACAGATACGCAGTATTTT. It is translated as CASSHASTDTQYF.

The gene calls are TRBV5-1 and TRBJ2-2, with 10 positions matching TRBD2. This CDR3 comprises 15 residues. The germline gives CDR1 SGHRS, CDR2 YFSETQ. V lost 4 bases and J lost 6; bases outside the gene matches: 6. The DNA of the CDR3 is TGCGCCAGCAGCCCCGCTAGCGGGAGACCCGGGGAGCTGTTTTTT. As protein: CASSPASGRPGELFF.

The chain combines TRBV28 with TRBJ2-1; 9 nucleotides align to TRBD1. The CDR3 sequence is 15 residues long. Per the germline V gene, CDR1 is MDHEN and CDR2 is SYDVKM. V was clipped by 0 bases and J by 7 bases; unmatched bases: 4. In DNA form, the CDR3 reads TGTGCCAGCAGTTTATGGGACAGGGGTGGTAATGAGCAGTTCTTC. Its protein product is CASSLWDRGGNEQFF.

CDR3 sequence (DNA): TGTGCCAGCAGTCCCGCGTTAACTCCACGGGGGAACTATGGCTACACCTTC. Residues: CASSPALTPRGNYGYTF. This chain connects TRBV7-9 to TRBJ1-2; D is possibly TRBD1 (5 bases). V lost 6 bases and J lost 2, with 22 bases in between. CDR1 is SEHNR and CDR2 is FQNEAQ in the germline V gene (reference sequence). The CDR3 spans 17 residues. The variable domain in full, completed from reference TRBV7-9 and TRBJ1-2, reads DTGVSQNPRHKITKRGQNVTFRCDPISEHNRLYWYRQTLGQGPEFLTYFQNEAQLEKSRLLSDRFSAERPKGSFSTLEIQRTEQGDSAMYLCASSPALTPRGNYGYTFGSGTRLTVV.

This sequence joins TRBV19 and TRBJ2-1; D is perhaps TRBD2 (5 bases). The length of the CDR3 is 12 residues. Germline assignment: CDR1 LNHDA and CDR2 SQIVND (reference sequence). The ends were cut back, 5 bases at V and 7 bases at J, with 9 bases in the middle. The chain's CDR3 is CASSLTGNEQFF. CDR3 DNA sequence: TGTGCCAGTAGTTTAACGGGAAATGAGCAGTTCTTC.

This clone was counted a single time. The chain uses TRBV12-5 and TRBJ2-2; no firm D call. The CDR3 extends over 13 amino acids. Looked up from germline, CDR1 is LGHNT and CDR2 is FRNRAP. V was clipped by 2 bases and J by 10 bases, with 11 bases between them. CDR3 nucleotide sequence: TGTGCTAGTGGTTTGTCCTCGACTGCGGAGCTGTTTTTT. Translating it yields CASGLSSTAELFF.